Sequencing of this TCR beta chain was carried out in a study of cytomegalovirus exposure and HLA in healthy donors. J lost 11 bases, V lost 6 bases, and 17 bases had no gene match. Germline assignment: CDR1 SQVTM and CDR2 ANQGSEA. The CDR3 consists of 15 residues. Amplification used 60 Vbeta primers and 13 Jbeta primers. Profiling relied on immunoSEQ multiplex PCR, and the TCRdb table lists in-frame clones only, not all of them. This sample yields more than 100,000 clones, of which 77% are seen a single time; about 3.9% belongs to the top ten. Specimen: PBMCs. The chain combines TRBV29-1 with TRBJ2-1, with 9 bases lining up with TRBD1. The receptor's source is a human donor in good health. CDR3 nucleotides: TGCAGCGTCTCCGAACAGGGGGCTCTAATTGATAAGCAGTTCTTC. It yields the protein CSVSEQGALIDKQFF.